Each of the 10 T cell receptor beta chains below was sequenced from the same sample in a study of cytomegalovirus exposure and HLA in healthy donors. Amplification used 60 Vbeta primers and 13 Jbeta primers. Sequencing was performed with immunoSEQ multiplex PCR; in TCRdb, only in-frame clones are kept and a portion is missing. In the table there are roughly 130,000 clones, around 65% of which are singletons. The material sequenced was PBMCs. The receptors derive from an older woman in good health and CMV-seronegative.

The V call is TRBV9, the J call TRBJ1-1; perhaps TRBD1 as D (6 bases). The CDR3 totals 13 residues. Germline CDR1 and CDR2: SGDLS and YYNGEE. Trimming removed 4 bases at V and 5 bases at J, with 12 bases between. The CDR3 DNA reads as TGTGCCAGCAGCTTCGGGGGGCAAACTGAAGCTTTCTTT. It is translated as CASSFGGQTEAFF.

The chain recombines TRBV7-2 with TRBJ2-5; 9 bases are a match to TRBD2. The V gene's germline CDR1 is SGHTA and CDR2 FQGNSA. Trimming took 1 base from V and 2 from J; bases not matched to a gene: 5. This CDR3 region has 16 residues. CDR3 sequence: CASSLGQAGGQETQYF. In DNA form, the CDR3 reads TGTGCCAGCAGCTTAGGGCAAGCGGGGGGACAAGAGACCCAGTACTTC.

The V call is TRBV9, the J call TRBJ2-3; 11 nucleotides agree with TRBD2. Looked up from germline, CDR1 is SGDLS and CDR2 is YYNGEE. The CDR3 runs 15 residues. Trimming removed 1 base from V and 4 bases from J; junction bases left unmatched: 2. CDR3 in DNA: TGTGCCAGCAGCGTAACTAGCGGGAGCGCAGATACGCAGTATTTT. Translating it yields CASSVTSGSADTQYF.

The J gene is TRBJ2-3, the V gene TRBV7-2, with 10 positions matching TRBD2. J was trimmed by 3 bases and V by 1 base; bases with no gene match: 4. Germline V gives CDR1 SGHTA, CDR2 FQGNSA. The CDR3 has 16 residues. CDR3 loop: CASSLGGLAVTDTQYF. In DNA form, the CDR3 reads TGTGCCAGCAGCTTAGGAGGACTAGCGGTGACAGATACGCAGTATTTT. The full variable domain, in which reference TRBV7-2 and TRBJ2-3 provide the parts outside the CDR3, is GAGVSQSPSNKVTEKGKDVELRCDPISGHTALYWYRQSLGQGLEFLIYFQGNSAPDKSGLPSDRFSAERTGGSVSTLTIQRTQQEDSAVYLCASSLGGLAVTDTQYFGPGTRLTVL.

V and J are TRBV2 and TRBJ2-2, with a weak D call TRBD1 (6 bases). The CDR3 loop spans 15 amino acids. Germline assignment: CDR1 SNHLY and CDR2 FYNNEI. Trimming took 6 bases from V and 0 from J, leaving 11 bases between them. The CDR3: CASRLQGTNTGELFF. CDR3 nucleotides: TGTGCCAGCAGGTTACAGGGAACGAACACCGGGGAGCTGTTTTTT.

The V and J genes are TRBV28 and TRBJ2-3; 11 bases fit TRBD1. Trimming removed 7 bases from V and 5 bases from J; junction bases left unmatched: 5. The length of the CDR3 is 14 residues. CDR1 and CDR2 from the germline V gene are MDHEN and SYDVKM. The CDR3 coding sequence is TGTGCCAGCACCTTGGGACAGGGGGAAGATACGCAGTATTTT. This codes for CASTLGQGEDTQYF.

The chain carries TRBV6-6 and TRBJ2-2; no firm D call. V lost 4 bases, J lost 7 bases, and 7 bases lay in between. The CDR3 totals 12 residues. Germline CDR1 reads MNHNY; CDR2 reads SVGAGI (reference sequence). CDR3 amino acids: CASSSLGGELFF. In DNA, the CDR3 is TGTGCCAGCAGTTCCCTAGGCGGGGAGCTGTTTTTT.

The chain recombines TRBV5-6 with TRBJ1-3; TRBD1 matches 7 bases. CDR1 and CDR2 from the germline V gene are SGHDT and YYEEEE. The CDR3 has 14 residues. After removal of 4 bases from V and 4 bases from J, the junction contained 5 bases not matched to a gene. The chain's CDR3 is CASSETGTGNTIYF. CDR3 coding DNA: TGTGCCAGCAGCGAGACAGGGACAGGAAACACCATATATTTT.

The rearrangement joins TRBV18 to TRBJ1-1; 7 nucleotides agree with TRBD1. CDR1 and CDR2 from the germline V gene are KGHSH and LQKENI. The CDR3 is 13 residues long. Trimming at V came to 6 bases and at J to 7 bases, leaving 8 bases not matched to a gene. The DNA of the CDR3 is TGTGCCAGCTCCCGCCACCGGGACAGTGAAGCTTTCTTT. This codes for CASSRHRDSEAFF.

This clone was seen a few times. The chain is built from TRBV9 and TRBJ1-4; no firm D call. This CDR3 is built from 13 residues. With 1 base removed from V and 5 bases from J, the gap between germline ends came to 6 bases. The germline V gene encodes CDR1 SGDLS and CDR2 YYNGEE. As DNA, the CDR3 is TGTGCCAGCAGCGTATCGGGGAATGAAAAACTGTTTTTT. This gives the protein CASSVSGNEKLFF. Based on the CDR3 plus reference TRBV9 and TRBJ1-4, the full variable domain is DSGVTQTPKHLITATGQRVTLRCSPRSGDLSVYWYQQSLDQGLQFLIQYYNGEERAKGNILERFSAQQFPDLHSELNLSSLELGDSALYFCASSVSGNEKLFFGSGTQLSVL.